The next 8 T cell receptor beta chains were all read from a single sample in a study of blood T cell repertoires in COVID-19. Assay used: immunoSEQ multiplex PCR; TCRdb lists only in-frame clones, some missing. The table includes 150,000 or so clones, approximately 80% detected once. The sequenced sample was PBMCs or T cells enriched from blood (not recorded which). The receptors shown here come from a man in his fifties or sixties who had recovered from COVID-19.

This clone was observed a few times. The rearrangement links TRBV7-2 to TRBJ1-1; possible D gene TRBD1, 6 bases. V lost 5 bases and J 3 bases, leaving 13 bases between the germline ends. CDR3 length equals 14 residues. In germline, CDR1 is SGHTA, CDR2 FQGNSA. As DNA, the CDR3 is TGTGCCAGCAGCCCGCTTCAGGGGTACACTGAAGCTTTCTTT. Its protein product is CASSPLQGYTEAFF.

The chain has TRBV28 and TRBJ2-5; D is perhaps TRBD1 (6 bases). The CDR3 consists of 15 residues. V lost 5 bases and J 3 bases, leaving 16 bases between the germline ends. The V gene's germline CDR1 is MDHEN and CDR2 SYDVKM. The CDR3 DNA reads as TGTGCCAGCAGTCGACCAGGGGCACCGGAAGAGACCCAGTACTTC. Encoded protein: CASSRPGAPEETQYF.

The rearrangement uses TRBV5-1 and TRBJ2-3, with D perhaps TRBD1 (5 bases). The CDR3 length is 17 residues. Germline loops: CDR1 SGHRS, CDR2 YFSETQ. The V end was cut by 9 bases, the J end by 1 base, with 24 bases between. CDR3 amino acids: CATATGPTDTGTDTQYF. The CDR3 coding sequence is TGCGCCACCGCGACTGGGCCGACAGATACGGGCACAGATACGCAGTATTTT.

In DNA form, the CDR3 reads TGTGCCAGCAGTCCTCCCCGAGACAGGGGCATTGAAGCTTTCTTT. This sequence encodes CASSPPRDRGIEAFF. V and J are TRBV28 and TRBJ1-1; the match to TRBD1 covers 8 bases. The CDR3 totals 15 residues. Germline CDR1 MDHEN, CDR2 SYDVKM. The V and J ends lost 5 bases and 7 bases, in that order; junction bases with no gene match: 12.

The chain couples TRBV14 to TRBJ2-1, with TRBD2 matching 9 bases. V lost 0 bases to trimming and J lost 0 bases; unmatched junction nucleotides: 9. CDR3 length: 19 residues. Per the germline V gene, CDR1 is SGHDN and CDR2 is FVKESK. CDR3 protein: CASSQDPAGGMSSYNEQFF. The CDR3, as DNA: TGTGCCAGCAGCCAAGATCCAGCGGGAGGCATGAGCTCCTACAATGAGCAGTTCTTC.

The V gene is TRBV6-5, the J gene TRBJ2-7, with TRBD2 matching 9 bases. The CDR3 is 13 residues long. The J segment lost 3 bases and the V segment lost 7 bases, leaving 4 bases of the junction unmatched. Looked up from germline, CDR1 is MNHEY and CDR2 is SVGAGI. The CDR3 here is CASKVAGVYEQYF. Written as DNA, the CDR3 is TGTGCCAGCAAGGTAGCGGGAGTCTACGAGCAGTACTTC.

The chain uses TRBV7-6 and TRBJ2-1; perhaps TRBD2 as D (6 bases). V lost 0 bases to trimming and J lost 3 bases, with 15 bases between them. The length of the CDR3 is 17 residues. Germline assignment: CDR1 SGHVS and CDR2 FNYEAQ. CDR3 coding DNA: TGTGCCAGCAGCTTAGCCCCTCCTAGCGATTACTACAATGAGCAGTTCTTC. It codes for CASSLAPPSDYYNEQFF.

This chain connects TRBV19 to TRBJ1-5, with no clear D. Trimming cost V 6 bases and J 4 bases, with 13 bases left between them. The germline CDR1 and CDR2 sequences are LNHDA and SQIVND (reference sequence). The CDR3 length is 14 residues. This chain's CDR3 is CASSPPRHNQPQHF. The CDR3 region has the DNA TGTGCCAGTAGCCCCCCCCGACATAATCAGCCCCAGCATTTT. The variable domain in full, completed from reference TRBV19 and TRBJ1-5, reads DGGITQSPKYLFRKEGQNVTLSCEQNLNHDAMYWYRQDPGQGLRLIYYSQIVNDFQKGDIAEGYSVSREKKESFPLTVTSAQKNPTAFYLCASSPPRHNQPQHFGDGTRLSIL.